Presented here are 13 T cell receptor beta chains from one specimen sequenced in a study of OX40 agonist ivuxolimab in advanced cancers. Libraries were prepared by immunoSEQ multiplex PCR; TCRdb keeps only in-frame clonotypes and omits some of them. The sample carries 53,000 or so clones, nearly 80% recorded once. The specimen was CD4+ or CD8+ T cells sorted from blood, collected in a trial of the OX40 agonist ivuxolimab. The source is an adult with an advanced solid tumor such as melanoma, head and neck, liver or kidney cancer.

The rearrangement links TRBV25-1 to TRBJ1-2; 10 nucleotides align to TRBD1. CDR1 is MGHDK, CDR2 SYGVNS, per germline. This CDR3 has 18 amino acids. Trimming cost V 4 bases and J 0 bases; bases outside gene matches: 11. CDR3: CASSGFSGTGVSNYGYTF. CDR3 in DNA: TGTGCCAGCAGTGGATTTTCCGGGACAGGGGTATCTAACTATGGCTACACCTTC.

V is TRBV27 and J is TRBJ1-6; the D gene is possibly TRBD1 (5 bases). The CDR3 is 17 residues long. V lost 3 bases and J 0 bases, leaving 12 bases between the germline ends. CDR1 and CDR2 (germline): MNHEY, SMNVEV (reference sequence). CDR3 loop: CASSFGAGGSYNSPLHF. Here the CDR3 DNA reads TGTGCCAGCAGTTTTGGGGCTGGGGGCTCCTATAATTCACCCCTCCACTTT.

V gene TRBV19 combines with J gene TRBJ2-5; TRBD2 matches 12 bases. V trimming: 6 bases; J trimming: 5 bases; junction bases outside the gene matches: 10. This CDR3 has 16 amino acids. The germline V gene encodes CDR1 LNHDA and CDR2 SQIVND (reference sequence). In DNA form, the CDR3 reads TGTGCCAGTAGGAAGACTAGCGGGGGCGCTTGGGAGACCCAGTACTTC. Protein product: CASRKTSGGAWETQYF.

The V and J genes are TRBV7-2 and TRBJ1-2, with a weak D call TRBD1 (5 bases). This CDR3 has 14 amino acids. Germline CDR1 and CDR2: SGHTA and FQGNSA. Trimming shortened V by 10 bases and J by 2 bases, and 17 bases separated the two germline ends. The CDR3 here is CATLSAGRNYGYTF. CDR3 nucleotide sequence: TGTGCCACCCTAAGTGCAGGGCGGAACTATGGCTACACCTTC.

The CDR3 loop is CASSPDTRNTGELFF. In nucleotides, the CDR3 is TGTGCCAGCAGCCCGGACACGAGAAACACCGGGGAGCTGTTTTTT. V is TRBV6-5 and J is TRBJ2-2; a possible D gene is TRBD1 (5 bases). This CDR3 spans 15 amino acids. Germline V lookup: CDR1 MNHEY, CDR2 SVGAGI. Deletions cut 6 bases from V and 2 bases from J, with 13 bases between.

The chain combines TRBV5-4 with TRBJ1-2, with D perhaps TRBD1 (6 bases). CDR3 length equals 13 residues. CDR1 is SGHNT and CDR2 is YYREEE in the germline V gene (reference sequence). V was cut by 4 bases and J by 7 bases, with 14 bases left in between. CDR3 protein: CASSPRGGPGYTF. CDR3 sequence (DNA): TGTGCCAGCAGCCCGAGGGGGGGGCCTGGCTACACCTTC.

J is TRBJ1-2 and V is TRBV30; TRBD1 is a possible D gene (5 bases). Germline CDR1 and CDR2: GTSNPN and SVGIG (reference sequence). The CDR3 is made up of 16 amino acids. Trimming left V 0 bases short and J 7 bases short, with 21 bases between. Here the CDR3 DNA reads TGTGCCTGGAGTGTACCTCGGACACCCGGCGGTGGTGGCTACACCTTC. Amino acid sequence: CAWSVPRTPGGGGYTF.

The J gene is TRBJ1-6, the V gene TRBV6-5; 9 bases map to TRBD1. Germline V gene lookup returns CDR1 MNHEY and CDR2 SVGAGI. This CDR3 contains 16 residues. Germline trimming cut 0 bases from V and 9 bases from J; bases unmatched to any gene: 6. The CDR3 sequence is CASSYSRDRVFSPLHF. CDR3 DNA: TGTGCCAGCAGTTACTCGAGGGACAGGGTTTTTTCACCCCTCCACTTT.

The rearrangement links TRBV9 to TRBJ2-5, with D tentatively TRBD1 or TRBD2 (5 bases each). The CDR3 spans 16 residues. CDR1 and CDR2 (germline): SGDLS, YYNGEE. The germline V and J ends were trimmed by 3 bases and 5 bases, with 20 bases remaining between them. The CDR3 DNA is TGTGCCAGCAGCGGAGGGACGGGGATGAGGTGGGAGACCCAGTACTTC. It is translated as CASSGGTGMRWETQYF.

The chain recombines TRBV5-6 with TRBJ1-3; D gene uncertain. The germline V gene has CDR1 SGHDT and CDR2 YYEEEE. There are 14 residues in the CDR3. Trimming removed 4 bases at V and 4 bases at J, with 12 bases between. DNA of the CDR3: TGTGCCAGCAGCCTTCCCTCGGGGGGAAACACCATATATTTT. Its protein product is CASSLPSGGNTIYF.

CDR3 region: CASSDSGLPADTQYF. The DNA for the CDR3 is TGCGCCAGCAGTGATTCGGGACTGCCGGCAGATACGCAGTATTTT. The chain combines TRBV10-2 with TRBJ2-3, with D possibly TRBD2 on 6 matching bases. This CDR3 contains 15 residues. Deletions cut 3 bases from V and 4 bases from J, with 14 bases between. Germline V lookup: CDR1 WSHSY, CDR2 SAAADI.

V is TRBV6-4 and J is TRBJ2-2; D might be TRBD1 (5 bases). The V gene lost 2 bases and the J gene lost 0 bases, with 10 bases spanning the gap. The V gene's germline CDR1 is MRHNA and CDR2 SNTAGT. The CDR3 loop spans 16 amino acids. CDR3 sequence (DNA): TGTGCCAGCAGTGACAGGGGCGCAACGAACACCGGGGAGCTGTTTTTT. Amino acid sequence: CASSDRGATNTGELFF.

J is TRBJ1-2 and V is TRBV2; unclear D gene. Germline loops: CDR1 SNHLY, CDR2 FYNNEI. This CDR3 spans 15 amino acids. Trimming took 1 base from V and 5 from J, leaving 14 bases between them. This chain's CDR3 is CASSEEGRISYGYTF. The CDR3, as DNA: TGTGCCAGCAGTGAAGAGGGCAGGATCTCGTATGGCTACACCTTC.